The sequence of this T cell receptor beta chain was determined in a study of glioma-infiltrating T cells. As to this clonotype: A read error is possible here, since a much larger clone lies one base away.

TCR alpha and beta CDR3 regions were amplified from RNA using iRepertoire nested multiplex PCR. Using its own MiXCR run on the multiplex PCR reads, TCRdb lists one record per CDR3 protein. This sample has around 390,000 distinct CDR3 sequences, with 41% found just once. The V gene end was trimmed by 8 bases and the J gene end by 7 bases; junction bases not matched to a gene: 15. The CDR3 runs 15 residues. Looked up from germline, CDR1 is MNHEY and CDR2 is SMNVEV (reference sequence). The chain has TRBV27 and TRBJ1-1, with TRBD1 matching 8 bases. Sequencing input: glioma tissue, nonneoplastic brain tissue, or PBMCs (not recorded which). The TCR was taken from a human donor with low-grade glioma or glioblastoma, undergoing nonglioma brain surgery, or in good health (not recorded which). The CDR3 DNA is TGTGCCAGCCGAAAGGGGGCCAAGACAGGGGATGAAGCTTTCTTT. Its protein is CASRKGAKTGDEAFF.